The 27 T cell receptor beta chains listed next were all sequenced from one sample in a study of T cells after yellow fever vaccination. One entry per CDR3 protein, called by TCRdb with MiXCR from the 5' RACE reads. The data contain about 340,000 distinct CDR3 sequences, around 4.1% of them singletons. The sequencing used PBMCs, collected 5 days after the yellow fever booster vaccination. The source is a man younger than 30 who received the YFV17D yellow fever vaccine.

This clonotype was recorded a few times. The rearrangement joins TRBV11-1 to TRBJ2-3, with D possibly being TRBD1 (5 bases). The CDR3 extends over 13 amino acids. Germline loops: CDR1 SGHAT, CDR2 FQDESV (reference sequence). With 1 base removed from V and 7 bases from J, the gap between germline ends came to 9 bases. CDR3 sequence: CASSLESGNTQYF. CDR3 nucleotides: TGTGCCAGCAGCTTAGAGTCAGGGAATACGCAGTATTTT.

This clonotype has more than one count but fewer than ten. The V and J genes are TRBV12-3 or TRBV12-4 and TRBJ2-4, with TRBD2 as a possible D gene (6 bases). Trimming shortened V by 5 bases and J by 0 bases, and 11 bases separated the two germline ends. CDR3 length: 15 residues. The CDR3 here is CASSQTGLAKNIQYF. The CDR3 DNA follows: TGTGCCAGCAGTCAAACGGGACTAGCCAAAAACATTCAGTACTTC.

The CDR3 protein is CASSSTDRDEQYF. Written as DNA, the CDR3 is TGTGCCAGCAGCTCCACGGACAGGGACGAGCAGTACTTC. The chain has TRBV5-6 and TRBJ2-7; TRBD1 aligns across 8 bases. CDR1 and CDR2 from the germline V gene are SGHDT and YYEEEE. J was trimmed by 5 bases and V by 3 bases; bases with no gene match: 4. The CDR3 consists of 13 residues.

This clonotype was detected many times. CDR3: CARQGPSYEQYF. In DNA, the CDR3 is TGTGCCAGACAGGGGCCTTCCTACGAGCAGTACTTC. The V gene is TRBV9, the J gene TRBJ2-7, with 7 bases identical to TRBD1. V lost 8 bases, J lost 1 base, and 3 bases stayed unmatched. Per the germline V gene, CDR1 is SGDLS and CDR2 is YYNGEE. The CDR3 contains 12 residues.

The chain combines TRBV6-2 or TRBV6-3 with TRBJ1-5, with 10 positions matching TRBD1. V lost 0 bases, J lost 4 bases, and 3 bases stayed unmatched. CDR3 length: 16 residues. Germline V gene sequence: CDR1 MNHEY, CDR2 SVGEGT. The CDR3 DNA is TGTGCCAGCAGTTACTCGTTGGGACAGGGGAATCAGCCCCAGCATTTT. Translation: CASSYSLGQGNQPQHF.

This clonotype was recorded many times. The chain uses TRBV20-1 and TRBJ1-2, with 8 bases lining up with TRBD1. In germline, CDR1 is DFQATT, CDR2 SNEGSKA (reference sequence). The CDR3 is made up of 11 amino acids. V gave up 3 bases and J gave up 14 bases; unmatched junction bases: 8. The CDR3 DNA follows: TGCAGTGCTAGTCCAGGGGGCTTAAGTACCTTC. This codes for CSASPGGLSTF.

The chain is built from TRBV5-1 and TRBJ2-1, with 10 bases fitting TRBD1. V was pared by 4 bases and J by 8 bases, with 12 bases of the junction left unmatched. This CDR3 is built from 16 residues. CDR1 and CDR2 (germline): SGHRS, YFSETQ. The CDR3 bases are TGCGCCAGCAGCGCCGCCGGGACAGGGGAATCCCATGAGCAGTTCTTC. As protein: CASSAAGTGESHEQFF.

In DNA form, the CDR3 reads TGTGACGGGGTGCGGGGCGATGATCAGTACTTC. The encoded protein is CDGVRGDDQYF. This chain connects TRBV21-1 to TRBJ2-4; the table's D call, TRBD1, was not checked against the DNA. TRBV21-1 is noted as a pseudogene. The CDR3 contains 11 residues.

This clonotype was seen many times. This rearrangement joins TRBV11-2 to TRBJ1-1; D perhaps matches TRBD1 (6 bases). The CDR3 totals 13 residues. Trimming removed 2 bases at V and 6 bases at J, with 10 bases between. Germline lookup yields CDR1 SGHAT and CDR2 FQNNGV. In DNA, the CDR3 is TGTGCCAGCAGCTTACAGGGGCTCGCTGAAGCTTTCTTT. The encoded protein is CASSLQGLAEAFF.

Many counts were recorded for this clonotype. This sequence joins TRBV7-8 and TRBJ2-3, with TRBD2 identical over 12 bases. Germline V gene data show CDR1 as SGHVS and CDR2 as FQNEAQ. V dropped 4 bases and J dropped 6; count of bases not matched to a gene: 8. The CDR3 sequence is 16 residues long. For the CDR3, the DNA is TGTGCCAGCAGCTACAGGACTAGCGGGGCTCGCGATACGCAGTATTTT. It is translated as CASSYRTSGARDTQYF. The full variable domain, in which reference TRBV7-8 and TRBJ2-3 provide the parts outside the CDR3, is GAGVSQSPRYKVAKRGQDVALRCDPISGHVSLFWYQQALGQGPEFLTYFQNEAQLDKSGLPSDRFFAERPEGSVSTLKIQRTQQEDSAVYLCASSYRTSGARDTQYFGPGTRLTVL.

The chain combines TRBV4-2 with TRBJ2-3; D gene unclear. The germline V gene encodes CDR1 LGHNA and CDR2 YNFKEQ. This CDR3 is 16 amino acids long. V was cut by 0 bases and J by 3 bases, with 13 bases left in between. Here the CDR3 DNA reads TGTGCCAGCAGCCAAGATCCCCTCCTATTAACAGATACGCAGTATTTT. Amino acids: CASSQDPLLLTDTQYF.

V gene TRBV30 combines with J gene TRBJ2-1; TRBD1 matches at 9 bases. Per the germline V gene, CDR1 is GTSNPN and CDR2 is SVGIG (reference sequence). The J segment lost 6 bases and the V segment lost 5 bases, leaving 5 bases of the junction unmatched. This CDR3 comprises 13 residues. The CDR3 sequence: CAWGQGYGNEQFF. In DNA, the CDR3 is TGTGCCTGGGGACAGGGGTACGGCAATGAGCAGTTCTTC.

This clonotype showed up many times. CDR3 sequence (DNA): TGTGCCAGCAGACGCGGAAGCACAGATACGCAGTATTTT. Amino acid sequence: CASRRGSTDTQYF. The chain joins TRBV28 to TRBJ2-3; D gene uncertain. Germline loops: CDR1 MDHEN, CDR2 SYDVKM. V lost 6 bases, J lost 0 bases, and 7 bases lay in between. CDR3 size: 13 residues.

The rearrangement uses TRBV18 and TRBJ2-1, with TRBD2 matching 9 bases. The V gene's germline CDR1 is KGHSH and CDR2 LQKENI. The CDR3 sequence is 16 residues long. V dropped 3 bases and J dropped 9; count of bases not matched to a gene: 12. The CDR3 nucleotides read TGTGCCAGCTCACCGACCGTACAGCGGGGGGCGGGTGAGCAGTTCTTC. It codes for CASSPTVQRGAGEQFF.

This clonotype was detected only a few times. V and J are TRBV2 and TRBJ2-2; D remains ambiguous. V was clipped by 4 bases and J by 4 bases, with 13 bases between them. From germline, CDR1 is SNHLY and CDR2 FYNNEI. This CDR3 is built from 15 residues. The CDR3 bases are TGTGCCAGCAGTGGCTCCTTAGTAGGCACCGGGGAGCTGTTTTTT. Protein product: CASSGSLVGTGELFF. Based on the CDR3 plus reference TRBV2 and TRBJ2-2, the full variable domain is EPEVTQTPSHQVTQMGQEVILRCVPISNHLYFYWYRQILGQKVEFLVSFYNNEISEKSEIFDDQFSVERPDGSNFTLKIRSTKLEDSAMYFCASSGSLVGTGELFFGEGSRLTVL.

The chain has TRBV7-2 and TRBJ1-5; D might be TRBD1 (6 bases). Germline lookup yields CDR1 SGHTA and CDR2 FQGNSA. The CDR3 sequence is 15 residues long. Trimming shortened V by 5 bases and J by 5 bases, and 16 bases separated the two germline ends. The CDR3 sequence is CASSVAGAGDQPQHF. CDR3 DNA: TGTGCCAGCAGCGTCGCAGGGGCGGGAGATCAGCCCCAGCATTTT.

This clonotype was detected ten times or more. This chain connects TRBV30 to TRBJ2-7, with a weak D call TRBD1 (5 bases). Trimming shortened V by 4 bases and J by 2 bases, and 9 bases separated the two germline ends. The CDR3 is made up of 12 amino acids. The germline V gene encodes CDR1 GTSNPN and CDR2 SVGIG (reference sequence). CDR3 protein: CAWKKGPYEQYF. DNA for the CDR3: TGTGCCTGGAAAAAGGGGCCCTACGAGCAGTACTTC.

The chain combines TRBV7-9 with TRBJ1-4, with no clear D. CDR1 is SEHNR and CDR2 is FQNEAQ in the germline V gene (reference sequence). V lost 10 bases, J lost 4 bases, and 10 bases lay in between. This CDR3 has 12 amino acids. The CDR3 loop reads CAIDDLNEKLFF. The DNA for the CDR3 is TGTGCCATCGATGATCTTAATGAAAAACTGTTTTTT.

This clonotype was observed a few times. CDR3 bases: TGCGCCAGCAGCCGGATTGCGGGGACTGAGCAGTTCTTC. Amino acids: CASSRIAGTEQFF. The rearrangement links TRBV4-1 to TRBJ2-1; possible D gene TRBD2, 6 bases. CDR1 is MGHRA and CDR2 is YSYEKL in the germline V gene. The V end was cut by 4 bases, the J end by 9 bases, with 13 bases between. The CDR3 has 13 residues.

The CDR3 protein is CATSDHRGARTDTQYF. The CDR3 coding sequence is TGTGCCACCAGTGACCATCGGGGGGCCCGCACAGATACGCAGTATTTT. V is TRBV24-1 and J is TRBJ2-3, with a weak D call TRBD2 (7 bases). Germline V gene lookup returns CDR1 KGHDR and CDR2 SFDVKD. V lost 4 bases and J 1 base, leaving 14 bases between the germline ends. The CDR3 is 16 residues long.

The CDR3, as DNA: TGCAGCGTTGAAGGACAGACCCGCACAGATACGCAGTATTTT. This encodes CSVEGQTRTDTQYF. The rearrangement uses TRBV29-1 and TRBJ2-3; TRBD1 might be the D (5 bases). This CDR3 has 14 residues. Germline CDR1 SQVTM, CDR2 ANQGSEA. Trimming pared 1 base from V and 1 base from J, leaving 9 bases between.

This clonotype was counted only a few times. This chain joins TRBV19 and TRBJ1-5, with D hard to call. CDR1 and CDR2 from the germline V gene are LNHDA and SQIVND (reference sequence). CDR3 size: 15 residues. The V end was cut by 7 bases, the J end by 2 bases, with 15 bases between. CDR3 nucleotide sequence: TGTGCCAGTACCGCGGTTGTTGTACGCAATCAGCCCCAGCATTTT. Translating it yields CASTAVVVRNQPQHF. The complete variable domain, with remaining parts taken from reference TRBV19 and TRBJ1-5, reads DGGITQSPKYLFRKEGQNVTLSCEQNLNHDAMYWYRQDPGQGLRLIYYSQIVNDFQKGDIAEGYSVSREKKESFPLTVTSAQKNPTAFYLCASTAVVVRNQPQHFGDGTRLSIL.

The V call is TRBV15, the J call TRBJ2-5; D is possibly TRBD1 (7 bases). The CDR3 consists of 15 residues. The germline V gene has CDR1 LNHNV and CDR2 YYDKDF (reference sequence). V lost 5 bases and J lost 4, with 17 bases in between. The CDR3 bases are TGTGCCACCAGCCAAGGGGGCTGGGGGGTAGAGACCCAGTACTTC. Protein: CATSQGGWGVETQYF.

In this sample, this clonotype turned up a few times. This chain joins TRBV5-1 and TRBJ2-7; D call uncertain. The V end was cut by 4 bases, the J end by 7 bases, with 21 bases between. Germline V gives CDR1 SGHRS, CDR2 YFSETQ. The CDR3 spans 15 residues. CDR3 sequence reads: CASSALPGPYGEQYV. CDR3 sequence (DNA): TGCGCCAGCAGCGCGCTCCCGGGCCCCTATGGGGAGCAGTACGTC.

The chain couples TRBV28 to TRBJ1-5, with TRBD1 matching over 9 bases. Germline CDR1 is MDHEN and CDR2 is SYDVKM. CDR3 length equals 14 residues. J gave up 7 bases and V 2 bases, and 3 bases lay outside the gene matches. For the CDR3, the DNA is TGTGCCAGCAGTTTAGGGGGACAGGGACAGCCCCAGCATTTT. The encoded protein is CASSLGGQGQPQHF.

The table lists this clonotype with many counts. The chain employs TRBV3-2 and TRBJ2-4; the table's D call, TRBD1, was not checked against the DNA. TRBV3-2 is marked as a pseudogene. This CDR3 is built from 14 residues. This CDR3 is CASSQRDSQNIQYF. The CDR3 bases are TGTGCCAGCAGCCAGCGGGACAGTCAAAACATTCAGTACTTC.

In DNA, the CDR3 is TGTGCCAGCAACCTAGCGGGGAATCGGGCGCAGTATTTT. This codes for CASNLAGNRAQYF. The gene calls are TRBV7-2 and TRBJ2-3; 9 bases match TRBD2. CDR1 and CDR2 from the germline V gene are SGHTA and FQGNSA. V shed 7 bases, J shed 10 bases, and the junction held 9 bases outside the gene matches. The CDR3 is 13 amino acids.